This note documents a single TCR beta chain sequence. The data were obtained in a study of beta chain features in type 1 diabetes. Since all of the isolated RNA was reverse transcribed, expressed TCRB transcripts were what got sequenced. This table comes from immunoSEQ multiplex PCR, and its TCRdb copy is limited to in-frame clones, with some not included. The sample records about 450,000 clones, 10% to 12% being singletons. The CDR3 length is 12 residues. Germline assignment: CDR1 SGHTA and CDR2 FQGTGA. The ends were cut back, 1 base at V and 9 bases at J, with 7 bases in the middle. Sorted populations all had greater than 98% purity.

Source material: naive CD4+ T cells from blood. The clonotype comes from a woman aged 18-29 years in good health. The rearrangement joins TRBV7-3 to TRBJ2-1; possibly TRBD2 for D (6 bases). CDR3 DNA sequence: TGTGCCAGCAGCTTAATCGGGGGTGAGCAGTTCTTC. It yields the protein CASSLIGGEQFF.